The rows below give T cell receptor beta chains drawn from one sample of a study of cytomegalovirus exposure and HLA in healthy donors. Measured with immunoSEQ multiplex PCR; TCRdb has only the in-frame clones, and not every one. The sample records around 140,000 clones, roughly 74% being singletons. Sequencing was carried out using PBMCs. Every receptor here comes from a woman between 18 and 29 years old in good health and CMV-seropositive. Both conserved end residues are part of each CDR3. A D gene is named only where the DNA matches it firmly. Size is omitted from some rows. Given values are once, few, many or a class for expanded clones.

d_call	v_call	j_call	clone_size	cdr3_aa	cdr3_nt
-	TRBV18	TRBJ1-6	-	CASSRSQHNSPLHF	TGTGCCAGCTCGCGGTCTCAGCATAATTCACCCCTCCACTTT
TRBD1	TRBV11-2	TRBJ2-6	-	CAILSRGRPPSGANVLTF	TGTGCCATATTATCCAGGGGGCGCCCCCCCTCTGGGGCCAACGTCCTGACTTTC
-	TRBV10-3	TRBJ2-7	-	CAISESKDSPYEQYF	TGTGCCATCAGTGAGTCGAAGGACAGCCCCTACGAGCAGTACTTC
-	TRBV28	TRBJ2-6	-	CASSMHQGSGANVLTF	TGTGCCAGCAGTATGCATCAGGGAAGTGGGGCCAACGTCCTGACTTTC
-	TRBV4-3	TRBJ2-7	-	CASSQDQRVRGLYEQYF	TGCGCCAGCAGCCAAGATCAGAGAGTCAGGGGCCTCTACGAGCAGTACTTC
-	TRBV6-5	TRBJ1-1	-	CASSYSTGNTEAFF	TGTGCCAGCAGTTACTCGACGGGGAACACTGAAGCTTTCTTT
-	TRBV28	TRBJ1-1	-	CASSENSPTEAFF	TGTGCCAGCAGTGAGAACAGTCCCACTGAAGCTTTCTTT
TRBD2	TRBV7-6	TRBJ2-1	-	CASSLRGLAGGTYNEQFF	TGTGCCAGCAGCCTAAGAGGGCTAGCGGGGGGTACCTACAATGAGCAGTTCTTC
-	TRBV7-9	TRBJ1-1	-	CASSLVQANTEAFF	TGTGCCAGCAGCTTAGTCCAGGCGAACACTGAAGCTTTCTTT
-	TRBV4-1	TRBJ1-4	-	CASSQDSGPRKLFF	TGCGCCAGCAGCCAAGACTCAGGCCCCCGAAAACTGTTTTTT
TRBD2	TRBV5-1	TRBJ2-3	-	CASSLVPGGGTDTQYF	TGCGCCAGCAGCTTGGTCCCCGGGGGAGGGACAGATACGCAGTATTTT
-	TRBV7-9	TRBJ2-7	many	CASSLTLASYEQYF	TGTGCCAGCAGCTTAACTTTAGCCTCCTACGAGCAGTACTTC
TRBD1	TRBV6-1	TRBJ1-1	-	CASSESTGPNTEAFF	TGTGCCAGCAGTGAATCGACAGGGCCAAACACTGAAGCTTTCTTT
TRBD1	TRBV5-4	TRBJ1-2	few	CASSLFSGTGDGYTF	TGTGCCAGCAGCTTGTTCAGCGGGACAGGGGACGGCTACACCTTC
-	TRBV29-1	TRBJ1-1	-	CSARQVNTEAFF	TGCAGCGCCAGACAGGTTAACACTGAAGCTTTCTTT
TRBD1	TRBV6-5	TRBJ2-7	-	CASSPTGDLYEQYF	TGTGCCAGCAGCCCGACAGGGGACCTGTACGAGCAGTACTTC
-	TRBV5-1	TRBJ2-7	once	CASSTFQGNHEQYF	TGCGCCAGCAGCACCTTTCAGGGTAACCACGAGCAGTACTTC
-	TRBV5-6	TRBJ2-7	-	CASSLGVGGAYEQYF	TGTGCCAGCAGCTTGGGAGTTGGGGGCGCCTACGAGCAGTACTTC
-	TRBV9	TRBJ2-2	-	CASSVGQKNTGELFF	TGTGCCAGCAGCGTAGGACAGAAGAACACCGGGGAGCTGTTTTTT
-	TRBV30	TRBJ2-7	-	CAWSAVTGSYEQYF	TGTGCCTGGAGTGCTGTAACAGGCTCCTACGAGCAGTACTTC
-	TRBV29-1	TRBJ1-1	few	CSLSGGDTEAFF	TGCAGCCTATCTGGGGGGGACACTGAAGCTTTCTTT
TRBD2	TRBV5-1	TRBJ2-5	-	CASTPTSGVPQETQYF	TGCGCCAGCACTCCGACTAGCGGGGTACCTCAAGAGACCCAGTACTTC
-	TRBV6-1	TRBJ2-7	-	CASSRDWQYEQYF	TGTGCCAGCAGTAGGGACTGGCAGTACGAGCAGTACTTC
TRBD2	TRBV7-2	TRBJ2-7	-	CASSFQAGGEQYF	TGTGCCAGCAGCTTTCAAGCGGGGGGCGAGCAGTACTTC
TRBD1	TRBV7-8	TRBJ1-5	-	CASSLRDRGPQPQHF	TGTGCCAGCAGCCTCCGGGACAGGGGTCCCCAGCCCCAGCATTTT
-	TRBV4-3	TRBJ1-2	few	CASSQESPGMVEYYGYTF	TGCGCCAGCAGCCAAGAGTCTCCAGGGATGGTTGAATACTATGGCTACACCTTC
-	TRBV15	TRBJ2-1	-	CATSRDPTSKHLYNEQFF	TGTGCCACCAGCAGAGATCCCACTAGCAAACATCTTTACAATGAGCAGTTCTTC
TRBD1	TRBV30	TRBJ1-2	-	CAWSVQPTGSYGYTF	TGTGCCTGGAGTGTACAACCGACAGGGAGCTATGGCTACACCTTC
-	TRBV27	TRBJ1-2	once	CASSPAQAGVRGYTF	TGTGCCAGCAGTCCCGCCCAGGCAGGGGTGCGGGGCTACACCTTC
TRBD2	TRBV4-1	TRBJ2-7	-	CASSQVVGLAAPGQYF	TGCGCCAGCAGCCAGGTGGTGGGACTAGCGGCCCCTGGGCAGTACTTC
-	TRBV4-2	TRBJ2-7	-	CASSQDHQGIYEQYF	TGTGCCAGCAGCCAAGATCATCAGGGAATCTACGAGCAGTACTTC
-	TRBV30	TRBJ1-6	-	CAWTEAYINSPLHF	TGTGCCTGGACCGAAGCTTATATTAATTCACCCCTCCACTTT
TRBD1	TRBV30	TRBJ1-1	-	CAWSPGTGISLEAFF	TGTGCCTGGAGTCCTGGGACAGGGATTTCCCTTGAAGCTTTCTTT
TRBD1	TRBV27	TRBJ1-4	-	CASRTGGRNEKLFF	TGTGCCAGTCGTACAGGGGGTCGGAATGAAAAACTGTTTTTT
TRBD1	TRBV10-3	TRBJ2-7	-	CAISAPGQGAPYEQYF	TGTGCCATCAGTGCACCGGGACAGGGGGCCCCCTACGAGCAGTACTTC
TRBD2	TRBV7-2	TRBJ2-7	-	CASSSPGLAGDEQYF	TGTGCCAGCAGCTCACCGGGACTAGCGGGGGACGAGCAGTACTTC
TRBD1	TRBV7-9	TRBJ2-1	-	CASSLGQGSNEQFF	TGTGCCAGCAGCTTAGGACAGGGAAGCAATGAGCAGTTCTTC
-	TRBV6-5	TRBJ2-2	once	CATSGGPPGGELFF	TGTGCCACATCCGGGGGGCCTCCGGGCGGGGAGCTGTTTTTT
TRBD1	TRBV4-1	TRBJ2-7	-	CASSQVIVTGDHEQYF	TGCGCCAGCAGCCAAGTTATCGTGACAGGGGACCACGAGCAGTACTTC
-	TRBV19	TRBJ1-2	-	CASSIVPPGRGYTF	TGTGCCAGTAGTATAGTCCCCCCAGGAAGAGGCTACACCTTC
-	TRBV6-6	TRBJ2-1	-	CATLNRGYNEQFF	TGTGCCACCCTGAACCGGGGGTACAATGAGCAGTTCTTC